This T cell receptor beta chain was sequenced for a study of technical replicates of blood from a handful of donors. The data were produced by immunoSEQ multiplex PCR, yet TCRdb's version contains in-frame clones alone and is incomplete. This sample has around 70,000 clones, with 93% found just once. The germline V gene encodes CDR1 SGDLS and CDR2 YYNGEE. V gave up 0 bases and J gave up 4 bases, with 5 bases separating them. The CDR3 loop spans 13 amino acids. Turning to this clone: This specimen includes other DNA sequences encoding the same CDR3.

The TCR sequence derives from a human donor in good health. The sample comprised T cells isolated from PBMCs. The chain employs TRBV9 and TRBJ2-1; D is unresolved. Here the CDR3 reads CASSVATYNEQFF. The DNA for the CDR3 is TGTGCCAGCAGCGTAGCCACTTACAATGAGCAGTTCTTC.